This is a list of T cell receptor beta chains from one sample in a study of T-cell reconstitution after alpha-beta-depleted transplantation in children. One entry per CDR3 protein results from TCRdb running MiXCR on the PCR reads. The data show 700,000 to 950,000 distinct CDR3 sequences, with 16% seen just once and roughly 5% held by the top ten. The material sequenced was PBMCs, mostly from graft donor cells, taken 360 days after TCRalphabeta/CD19-depleted stem cell transplant. These TCRs come from a male patient younger than 18 who had a stem cell transplant for acute lymphoblastic leukemia, so the T cells may come from the graft donor. The CDR3 runs from the conserved cysteine through the conserved F or W. The D gene is left open where the match is weak. Where a row states a size, it is once, few, many or the class of an expanded clone; other rows omit it.

V	D	size	J	CDR3	DNA
TRBV4-1	NA	NA	TRBJ2-1	CASRVSSSLDSVGQFF	TGCGCCAGCAGGGTCTCCAGTTCTCTAGACTCAGTAGGGCAGTTCTTC
TRBV29-1	NA	few	TRBJ1-1	CSVVTYPGEAFF	TGCAGCGTTGTTACCTACCCTGGAGAAGCTTTCTTT
TRBV4-1	TRBD2	NA	TRBJ2-3	CASSPGSREVKDTQYF	TGCGCCAGCAGCCCTGGTTCGCGGGAGGTCAAGGATACGCAGTATTTT
TRBV5-1	TRBD1	many	TRBJ2-7	CASSLGLTGQGSHEQYF	TGCGCCAGCAGCTTGGGCCTAACGGGACAGGGCAGCCACGAGCAGTACTTC
TRBV20-1	NA	few	TRBJ2-1	CSARAGRSSYNEQFF	TGCAGTGCTAGAGCGGGACGGAGCTCCTACAATGAGCAGTTCTTC
TRBV30	NA	NA	TRBJ2-7	CAWSGDHSYEQYF	TGTGCCTGGAGTGGGGACCATTCCTACGAGCAGTACTTC
TRBV3-1	TRBD2	NA	TRBJ2-1	CASSHLAGLYNEQFF	TGTGCCAGCAGCCACCTAGCGGGCCTCTACAATGAGCAGTTCTTC
TRBV12-3/TRBV12-4	NA	few	TRBJ1-1	CASSPTGSRSTEAFF	TGTGCCAGCAGCCCGACAGGAAGTCGAAGCACTGAAGCTTTCTTT
TRBV25-1	TRBD2	few	TRBJ2-1	CASSVNLLAGRVNEQFF	TGTGCCAGCAGTGTGAATCTTCTAGCGGGAAGGGTCAATGAGCAGTTCTTC
TRBV20-1	NA	NA	TRBJ2-1	CSARSGVGNEQFF	TGCAGTGCTAGGAGTGGGGTCGGCAATGAGCAGTTCTTC
TRBV20-1	NA	NA	TRBJ1-2	CAPGGGGGGGYGYTF	TGCGCCCCAGGCGGGGGAGGGGGGGGAGGCTATGGCTACACCTTC
TRBV16	NA	NA	TRBJ2-7	CASSRKGAGQQFSYEQYF	TGTGCCAGCAGCCGAAAGGGTGCGGGTCAGCAATTCTCCTACGAGCAGTACTTC
TRBV6-5	TRBD1	NA	TRBJ1-6	CASSYLGTGDLNSPLHF	TGTGCCAGCAGTTACTTGGGGACAGGTGACCTTAATTCACCCCTCCACTTT
TRBV11-2	NA	few	TRBJ2-1	CASSLGTWNPYNEQFF	TGTGCCAGCAGCTTAGGAACCTGGAACCCCTACAATGAGCAGTTCTTC
TRBV19	NA	NA	TRBJ2-1	CASSILYIDEQFF	TGTGCCAGTAGTATATTGTATATCGATGAGCAGTTCTTC
TRBV20-1	NA	NA	TRBJ2-3	CSARDPVTLGATQYF	TGCAGTGCTAGAGATCCCGTTACCCTCGGCGCTACGCAGTATTTT
TRBV18	NA	NA	TRBJ1-6	CASSDSGRPNSPLHF	TGTGCCAGCTCAGACTCTGGCAGGCCGAATTCACCCCTCCACTTT
TRBV12-3/TRBV12-4	NA	many	TRBJ2-7	CASSRRLNYEQYF	TGTGCCAGCAGCCGTCGACTGAACTACGAGCAGTACTTC
TRBV2	NA	few	TRBJ1-4	CASRGMGAGEKLFF	TGTGCCAGCAGGGGAATGGGAGCCGGTGAAAAACTGTTTTTT
TRBV7-9	TRBD2	NA	TRBJ2-3	CASSLNEAGSGDTQYF	TGTGCCAGCAGCTTGAACGAAGCGGGATCGGGAGATACGCAGTATTTT
TRBV7-2	TRBD2	many	TRBJ2-5	CASSRTSGTQETQYF	TGTGCCAGCAGCCGGACTAGCGGGACTCAAGAGACCCAGTACTTC
TRBV7-9	NA	many	TRBJ2-5	CASSSWTEETQYF	TGTGCCAGCAGCTCCTGGACGGAAGAGACCCAGTACTTC
TRBV7-3	NA	NA	TRBJ2-2	CASSLTPRTTNTGELFF	TGTGCCAGCAGCTTAACCCCCCGGACTACGAACACCGGGGAGCTGTTTTTT
TRBV12-3/TRBV12-4	NA	few	TRBJ2-2	CASTTHRETGELFF	TGTGCCAGCACCACCCACAGGGAAACCGGGGAGCTGTTTTTT
TRBV29-1	NA	few	TRBJ1-1	CSVDEGKGEAFF	TGCAGCGTTGACGAGGGGAAGGGTGAAGCTTTCTTT
TRBV6-1	NA	NA	TRBJ1-6	CASRVQGGSPLHF	TGTGCCAGCAGAGTACAGGGCGGTTCACCCCTCCACTTT
TRBV7-2	NA	NA	TRBJ2-3	CASSFLEQREKTQYF	TGTGCCAGCAGCTTCTTAGAGCAAAGGGAGAAAACGCAGTATTTT
TRBV27	TRBD1	few	TRBJ1-1	CASPPGTGMNTEAFF	TGTGCCAGCCCACCGGGGACAGGGATGAACACTGAAGCTTTCTTT
TRBV7-9	TRBD2	many	TRBJ2-3	CASSLRRMAGDTDTQYF	TGTGCCAGCAGCTTAAGGCGGATGGCGGGAGACACAGATACGCAGTATTTT
TRBV20-1	NA	few	TRBJ2-7	CSAAGTSYEQYF	TGCAGTGCTGCCGGGACAAGCTACGAGCAGTACTTC
TRBV9	NA	few	TRBJ2-5	CASSVDPGTPVETQYF	TGTGCCAGCAGCGTAGACCCCGGGACACCCGTGGAGACCCAGTACTTC
TRBV3-1	TRBD2	few	TRBJ2-2	CASSPVLSGRKRTGELFF	TGTGCCAGCAGCCCGGTCCTTAGCGGGAGAAAACGCACCGGGGAGCTGTTTTTT
TRBV24-1	NA	NA	TRBJ2-5	CATSYRETGQETQYF	TGTGCCACCAGTTACCGGGAAACAGGGCAGGAGACCCAGTACTTC
TRBV30	TRBD2	few	TRBJ2-7	CAWQPPGLAGTDEQYF	TGTGCCTGGCAACCTCCGGGACTAGCGGGGACCGACGAGCAGTACTTC
TRBV11-2	TRBD2	NA	TRBJ2-7	CASSPLAGAIYEQYF	TGTGCCAGCAGCCCCTTAGCGGGAGCCATTTACGAGCAGTACTTC
TRBV7-8	NA	few	TRBJ2-7	CASSAGLTYEQYF	TGTGCCAGCAGCGCGGGACTGACCTACGAGCAGTACTTC
TRBV11-2	NA	NA	TRBJ1-3	CASSVGPGSGNTIYF	TGTGCCAGCAGCGTCGGGCCTGGCTCTGGAAACACCATATATTTT
TRBV12-3/TRBV12-4	TRBD1	many	TRBJ2-1	CASSRQGSSYNEQFF	TGCGCCAGCAGCAGACAGGGGAGCTCCTACAATGAGCAGTTCTTC
TRBV14	TRBD1	NA	TRBJ1-6	CASSPRQGIGSPLHF	TGTGCCAGCAGCCCGAGACAGGGCATCGGTTCACCCCTCCACTTT
TRBV3-1	TRBD2	NA	TRBJ2-2	CATSPLSGTESGELFF	TGTGCCACCTCCCCCCTGAGCGGGACCGAGTCCGGGGAGCTGTTTTTT
TRBV2	NA	few	TRBJ2-2	CASMSGQNTGELFF	TGTGCCAGCATGAGCGGGCAGAACACCGGGGAGCTGTTTTTT
TRBV12-3/TRBV12-4	NA	many	TRBJ2-1	CASSLDGRRNEQFF	TGTGCCAGCAGTTTAGACGGACGACGGAATGAGCAGTTCTTC
TRBV12-3/TRBV12-4	NA	NA	TRBJ2-2	CASSPFAGDTGELFF	TGTGCCAGCAGTCCGTTTGCTGGTGACACCGGGGAGCTGTTTTTT
TRBV5-1	NA	few	TRBJ1-1	CASNKRGVNTEAFF	TGCGCCAGCAACAAGAGGGGCGTGAACACTGAAGCTTTCTTT
TRBV4-1	NA	few	TRBJ2-5	CASSHPSGTREQETQYF	TGCGCCAGCAGCCACCCCTCAGGGACGAGGGAACAAGAGACCCAGTACTTC
TRBV3-1	TRBD2	many	TRBJ2-4	CASSQGTRFQYF	TGTGCCAGCAGCCAAGGGACTAGGTTTCAGTACTTC
TRBV6-2/TRBV6-3	NA	NA	TRBJ2-6	CASSYLPGASSGANVLTF	TGTGCCAGCAGTTACCTTCCAGGGGCCAGCTCTGGGGCCAACGTCCTGACTTTC
TRBV5-1	NA	NA	TRBJ2-7	CASSYWEGDLYEQYF	TGCGCCAGCAGCTATTGGGAAGGGGACCTTTACGAGCAGTACTTC
TRBV29-1	NA	few	TRBJ1-2	CSVEESAGYSGYTF	TGCAGCGTTGAAGAGTCGGCAGGGTATAGTGGCTACACCTTC
TRBV5-1	TRBD2	NA	TRBJ2-1	CASSLLAGGPGDNEQFF	TGCGCCAGCAGCTTGTTAGCGGGAGGGCCCGGGGACAATGAGCAGTTCTTC
TRBV5-1	TRBD2	many	TRBJ2-7	CASSKTSGAYEQYF	TGCGCCAGCAGTAAAACTAGCGGGGCCTACGAGCAGTACTTC
TRBV5-1	NA	few	TRBJ1-1	CASSLDTGGGTEAFF	TGCGCCAGCAGCTTGGACACCGGTGGCGGGACTGAAGCTTTCTTT
TRBV3-1	NA	few	TRBJ1-2	CASSQATGYTF	TGTGCCAGCAGCCAAGCTACCGGCTACACCTTC
TRBV7-9	TRBD1	NA	TRBJ2-7	CASSLVAGQGFEQYF	TGTGCCAGCAGCTTAGTAGCAGGACAGGGGTTCGAGCAGTACTTC
TRBV10-3	TRBD1	NA	TRBJ2-2	CAISDTGGSGELFF	TGTGCCATCAGTGATACAGGGGGCTCCGGGGAGCTGTTTTTT